Shown below are 25 T cell receptor beta chains from a single sample sequenced in a study of cytomegalovirus exposure and HLA in healthy donors. PCR was performed using 60 Vbeta and 13 Jbeta primers. Assay used: immunoSEQ multiplex PCR; TCRdb lists only in-frame clones, some missing. This table holds about 110,000 clones, approximately 80% found once. The sequenced sample consisted of PBMCs. Receptors originate from a human donor in good health.

The CDR3 reads CASNSEYPPEAFF. The CDR3, as DNA: TGTGCCAGTAATTCGGAGTACCCCCCTGAAGCTTTCTTT. This sequence joins TRBV19 and TRBJ1-1; no definite D call. V lost 7 bases, J lost 6 bases, and 15 bases lay in between. Germline CDR1 is LNHDA and CDR2 is SQIVND (reference sequence). CDR3 length: 13 amino acids.

V usage is TRBV5-1 and J usage is TRBJ1-6, with D possibly being TRBD1 (5 bases). Germline CDR1 and CDR2: SGHRS and YFSETQ. This CDR3 spans 16 amino acids. V was shortened by 5 bases and J by 7 bases, with 19 bases between the two germline ends. In nucleotides, the CDR3 is TGCGCCAGCAGGCCCGGGTTAAGGGGTACCAATTCACCCCTCCACTTT. Its protein product is CASRPGLRGTNSPLHF.

The table lists this clone with a count of one. The chain combines TRBV9 with TRBJ1-2, with D perhaps TRBD1 (6 bases). CDR3 length equals 16 residues. The V gene lost 4 bases and the J gene lost 0 bases, with 16 bases spanning the gap. CDR1 is SGDLS, CDR2 YYNGEE, per germline. DNA for the CDR3: TGTGCCAGCAGCCCCGGGTCAGGGGCGCCTAACTATGGCTACACCTTC. It specifies CASSPGSGAPNYGYTF. The full variable domain, rest sourced from reference TRBV9 and TRBJ1-2, is DSGVTQTPKHLITATGQRVTLRCSPRSGDLSVYWYQQSLDQGLQFLIQYYNGEERAKGNILERFSAQQFPDLHSELNLSSLELGDSALYFCASSPGSGAPNYGYTFGSGTRLTVV.

This chain joins TRBV4-1 and TRBJ1-4; D gene ambiguous. The CDR3 consists of 14 residues. V was clipped by 0 bases and J by 8 bases, with 10 bases between them. CDR1 is MGHRA, CDR2 YSYEKL, per germline. CDR3 residues: CASSQDWTPEKLFF. As DNA, the CDR3 is TGCGCCAGCAGCCAAGATTGGACTCCGGAAAAACTGTTTTTT.

This rearrangement joins TRBV7-9 to TRBJ1-1; D call uncertain. The CDR3 spans 12 residues. V lost 4 bases and J 4 bases, leaving 7 bases between the germline ends. In germline, CDR1 is SEHNR, CDR2 FQNEAQ (reference sequence). The CDR3 nucleotides are TGTGCCAGCAGCTCTCACACCACTGAAGCTTTCTTT. Amino acid sequence: CASSSHTTEAFF.

In regard to this clone: The junction differs from germline at one of its ends, possibly a read error. The chain carries TRBV5-6 and TRBJ1-4; D gene unclear. Germline lookup yields CDR1 SGHDT and CDR2 YYEEEE. The CDR3 extends over 17 amino acids. CDR3 protein: CASSLYRYKATNEKLFF. The CDR3 bases are TGTGCCAGCAGCTTGTATCGGTATAAGGCAACTAATGAAAAACTGTTTTTC.

The V gene is TRBV11-3, the J gene TRBJ2-1; 10 bases agree with TRBD2. From germline, CDR1 is SGHNT and CDR2 YENEEA. CDR3 length equals 17 residues. V lost 5 bases and J lost 2; bases outside the gene matches: 9. As DNA, the CDR3 is TGTGCCAGCAGCGCCCGAACCGGACTAGCGGCCTACAATGAGCAGTTCTTC. Its translation is CASSARTGLAAYNEQFF. Based on the CDR3 plus reference TRBV11-3 and TRBJ2-1, the full variable domain is EAGVVQSPRYKIIEKKQPVAFWCNPISGHNTLYWYLQNLGQGPELLIRYENEEAVDDSQLPKDRFSAERLKGVDSTLKIQPAELGDSAVYLCASSARTGLAAYNEQFFGPGTRLTVL.

The V gene is TRBV29-1, the J gene TRBJ2-7; 10 positions agree with TRBD1. The CDR3 is made up of 13 amino acids. The V and J ends lost 3 bases and 6 bases, in that order; junction bases with no gene match: 5. Germline V gives CDR1 SQVTM, CDR2 ANQGSEA. CDR3 bases: TGCAGCGTTGAGGGGGACAGGGGAGGCGAGCAGTACTTC. This translates into CSVEGDRGGEQYF.

In its sample, this clone was seen a few times. The chain couples TRBV6-6 to TRBJ2-5; 9 bases are shared with TRBD2. The length of the CDR3 is 16 residues. J lost 5 bases, V lost 0 bases, and 7 bases had no gene match. CDR1 and CDR2 (germline): MNHNY, SVGAGI (reference sequence). CDR3 region: CASSYSSGRPSETQYF. CDR3 coding DNA: TGTGCCAGCAGTTACTCTAGCGGGAGACCTTCGGAGACCCAGTACTTC.

This chain uses TRBV18 with TRBJ2-2; 7 bases match TRBD1. The CDR3 is 14 amino acids. Trimming cost V 5 bases and J 4 bases; bases outside gene matches: 4. Germline assignment: CDR1 KGHSH and CDR2 LQKENI. DNA of the CDR3: TGTGCCAGCTCATATGGACAGGCCACCGGGGAGCTGTTTTTT. Protein: CASSYGQATGELFF.

With respect to this clone: Germline is not matched at one junction end, which may reflect a read error. The V and J genes are TRBV2 and TRBJ2-5; 7 bases line up with TRBD1. The CDR3 consists of 13 residues. Germline values: CDR1 SNHLY, CDR2 FYNNEI. Here the CDR3 DNA reads TGTGCCCGCAGTTCCACAGGGGTGGAGACCCAGTACTTC. This encodes CARSSTGVETQYF.

This chain joins TRBV11-2 and TRBJ2-1, with 7 bases identical to TRBD1. CDR1 is SGHAT and CDR2 is FQNNGV in the germline V gene. This CDR3 spans 16 amino acids. V trimming: 4 bases; J trimming: 1 base; junction bases outside the gene matches: 7. CDR3 coding DNA: TGTGCCAGCAGCTCAAGGACAGGCGAGTCCTACAATGAGCAGTTCTTC. It is translated as CASSSRTGESYNEQFF.

The chain recombines TRBV29-1 with TRBJ2-2, with TRBD2 identical over 8 bases. The V gene's germline CDR1 is SQVTM and CDR2 ANQGSEA. The CDR3 has 15 residues. J was trimmed by 0 bases and V by 3 bases; bases with no gene match: 3. CDR3 region: CSVEIAGPNTGELFF. The CDR3 region has the DNA TGCAGCGTTGAGATAGCGGGACCGAACACCGGGGAGCTGTTTTTT.

This sequence joins TRBV27 and TRBJ2-7; 13 bases are shared with TRBD2. Germline V CDR1 and CDR2: MNHEY, SMNVEV (reference sequence). V was clipped by 5 bases and J by 7 bases; unmatched bases: 5. CDR3 length: 14 residues. The CDR3: CASSPGTSGVEQYF. The CDR3 coding sequence is TGTGCCAGCAGTCCGGGGACTAGCGGGGTGGAGCAGTACTTC.

The genes are TRBV6-1 and TRBJ1-2; D is perhaps TRBD1 (5 bases). Trimming took 1 base from V and 4 from J, leaving 10 bases between them. The CDR3 has 14 residues. CDR1 and CDR2 (germline): MNHNS, SASEGT. The CDR3, as DNA: TGTGCCAGCAGTGAAGGGGGGGTAGTCTATGGCTACACCTTC. Encoded protein: CASSEGGVVYGYTF.

The genes are TRBV19 and TRBJ1-2, with no clear D. Deletions cut 7 bases from V and 1 base from J, with 16 bases between. The germline CDR1 and CDR2 sequences are LNHDA and SQIVND (reference sequence). CDR3 length: 15 residues. The CDR3 bases are TGTGCCAGTACCAGTGAGCCGGGGAGTAACTATGGCTACACCTTC. Translated: CASTSEPGSNYGYTF.

This sequence joins TRBV25-1 and TRBJ2-3, with TRBD2 matching over 11 bases. Losses at the gene ends were 4 bases for V and 1 base for J; bases not matched to a gene: 7. CDR1 is MGHDK and CDR2 is SYGVNS in the germline V gene. The CDR3 runs to 17 residues. The CDR3 DNA reads TGTGCCAGCAGTGTCGTCTCGGGACTAGCGGGCACAGATACGCAGTATTTT. Its translation is CASSVVSGLAGTDTQYF.

The chain employs TRBV10-2 and TRBJ2-7; the match to TRBD2 covers 10 bases. In germline, CDR1 is WSHSY, CDR2 SAAADI. This CDR3 is built from 14 residues. Germline trimming cut 7 bases from V and 3 bases from J; bases unmatched to any gene: 6. The CDR3 DNA follows: TGCGCCAGCAAAACCGGGACTAGCGTCTACGAGCAGTACTTC. Translating gives CASKTGTSVYEQYF.

The gene calls are TRBV11-1 and TRBJ2-5, with TRBD2 matching 13 bases. Trimming took 4 bases from V and 1 from J; bases not matched to a gene: 9. Germline CDR1 and CDR2: SGHAT and FQDESV (reference sequence). The CDR3 is 18 residues long. For the CDR3, the DNA is TGTGCCAGCAGCTCTAACCCCGGACTAGCGGGAGCCCAAGAGACCCAGTACTTC. Residues: CASSSNPGLAGAQETQYF.

This clone was recorded only once. This chain's CDR3 is CASSPDGDRNNEQFF. The CDR3 coding sequence is TGCGCCAGCAGCCCTGACGGGGATCGGAACAATGAGCAGTTCTTC. The V and J genes are TRBV5-1 and TRBJ2-1, with a possible D match to TRBD2 (5 bases). Germline V CDR1 and CDR2: SGHRS, YFSETQ. V lost 4 bases and J lost 5, with 16 bases in between. The CDR3 contains 15 residues.

V is TRBV6-6 and J is TRBJ1-1; perhaps TRBD1 as D (5 bases). There are 11 residues in the CDR3. V gave up 2 bases and J gave up 14 bases, with 12 bases separating them. The V gene's germline CDR1 is MNHNY and CDR2 SVGAGI (reference sequence). The CDR3 spells CASSYEAGVFF. The CDR3 nucleotides read TGTGCCAGCAGTTACGAGGCGGGGGTATTCTTT.

The chain has TRBV10-3 and TRBJ2-7, with 12 bases identical to TRBD2. The V gene end was trimmed by 8 bases and the J gene end by 0 bases; junction bases not matched to a gene: 20. CDR3 length: 20 residues. In germline, CDR1 is ENHRY, CDR2 SYGVKD. For the CDR3, the DNA is TGTGCCATCTTCCCTCCGACACTAGCGGGAGGATACCACTACTCCTACGAGCAGTACTTC. It encodes CAIFPPTLAGGYHYSYEQYF.

This chain joins TRBV6-5 and TRBJ1-4; possible D gene TRBD1, 6 bases. The germline V gene encodes CDR1 MNHEY and CDR2 SVGAGI. V shed 2 bases and J shed 8 bases, with 15 bases lying between them. This CDR3 region has 15 residues. This chain's CDR3 is CASSYPLRGAEKLFF. The CDR3 nucleotides read TGTGCCAGCAGTTACCCCCTACGGGGGGCAGAAAAACTGTTTTTT.

The rearrangement joins TRBV7-8 to TRBJ2-1; a weak D match, TRBD2 (6 bases). V was trimmed by 2 bases and J by 2 bases, leaving 13 bases between them. This CDR3 has 16 residues. The germline gives CDR1 SGHVS, CDR2 FQNEAQ. This chain's CDR3 is CASSLWASATYNEQFF. The CDR3 nucleotides read TGTGCCAGCAGCTTATGGGCTAGCGCAACCTACAATGAGCAGTTCTTC.

This clone occurred once. The rearrangement links TRBV4-3 to TRBJ1-3; D gene ambiguous. The CDR3 consists of 15 residues. The ends were cut back, 1 base at V and 8 bases at J, with 15 bases in the middle. In germline, CDR1 is LGHNA, CDR2 YSLEER. This CDR3 reads CASSQAPGRLYTIYF. The DNA of the CDR3 is TGCGCCAGCAGCCAAGCACCGGGGAGGCTTTACACCATATATTTT.